The 28 T cell receptor beta chains in this list originate from one sample, sequenced in a study of spatial heterogeneity in lung cancer. MiXCR, applied by TCRdb to the 5' RACE reads, yields one record per CDR3 protein. This sample yields about 120,000 distinct CDR3 sequences, of which 9.5% to 15% are seen a single time; approximately 17% belongs to the top ten. Time point defined: blood at routine non-recurrence follow-up after resection. The input material, whole RNA from tumor, nontumor lung or frozen PBMC, was sequenced unsorted. Sequenced material: PBMCs, taken at follow-up. Receptors originate from a male donor with early-stage non-small cell lung cancer.

The chain joins TRBV3-1 to TRBJ2-7; TRBD1 matches 7 bases. Germline lookup yields CDR1 LGHDT and CDR2 YNNKEL (reference sequence). The CDR3 covers 14 residues. After removal of 5 bases from V and 7 bases from J, the junction contained 11 bases not matched to a gene. The CDR3: CASSKTGPLGEQYF. In DNA, the CDR3 is TGTGCCAGCAGCAAGACAGGGCCCTTGGGGGAGCAGTACTTC.

This clonotype occurred many times. The chain recombines TRBV9 with TRBJ1-5, with TRBD1 matching over 7 bases. The CDR3 consists of 16 residues. The germline gives CDR1 SGDLS, CDR2 YYNGEE. V was clipped by 0 bases and J by 1 base; unmatched bases: 4. This CDR3 is CASSVGTGESNQPQHF. CDR3 sequence (DNA): TGTGCCAGCAGCGTAGGAACAGGGGAGAGCAATCAGCCCCAGCATTTT. Full variable domain (remainder filled in from reference TRBV9 and TRBJ1-5): DSGVTQTPKHLITATGQRVTLRCSPRSGDLSVYWYQQSLDQGLQFLIQYYNGEERAKGNILERFSAQQFPDLHSELNLSSLELGDSALYFCASSVGTGESNQPQHFGDGTRLSIL.

This clonotype has only a few counts. This chain joins TRBV28 and TRBJ1-2, with 10 positions matching TRBD1. This CDR3 comprises 15 residues. V was pared by 4 bases and J by 5 bases, with 7 bases of the junction left unmatched. Germline V gene data show CDR1 as MDHEN and CDR2 as SYDVKM. The chain's CDR3 is CASSSPGQGRYGYTF. DNA for the CDR3: TGTGCCAGCAGTTCGCCGGGACAGGGGAGGTATGGCTACACCTTC.

This clonotype was detected many times. The gene calls are TRBV7-2 and TRBJ2-1; D unresolved. CDR3 length: 12 residues. V was shortened by 5 bases and J by 3 bases, with 5 bases between the two germline ends. The germline V gene encodes CDR1 SGHTA and CDR2 FQGNSA. CDR3 DNA: TGTGCCAGCAGCCAAAACTACAATGAGCAGTTCTTC. This sequence encodes CASSQNYNEQFF.

This clonotype was seen many times. The CDR3 region is CSVARGAYEQYF. CDR3 DNA: TGCAGCGTTGCCAGGGGAGCCTACGAGCAGTACTTC. The rearrangement uses TRBV29-1 and TRBJ2-7; D may be TRBD1 (6 bases). The CDR3 has 12 residues. V lost 4 bases, J lost 2 bases, and 9 bases lay in between. From germline, CDR1 is SQVTM and CDR2 ANQGSEA.

The J gene is TRBJ1-5, the V gene TRBV28; 9 positions match TRBD1. V dropped 7 bases and J dropped 7; count of bases not matched to a gene: 8. Germline assignment: CDR1 MDHEN and CDR2 SYDVKM. The CDR3 totals 14 residues. This chain's CDR3 is CASTQGQGVQPQHF. CDR3 nucleotides: TGTGCCAGCACCCAGGGACAGGGAGTGCAGCCCCAGCATTTT.

The chain is built from TRBV12-3 or TRBV12-4 and TRBJ1-6, with D perhaps matching TRBD1 (5 bases). The ends were cut back, 5 bases at V and 13 bases at J, with 12 bases in the middle. The CDR3 runs 12 residues. The CDR3 sequence: CASSPWDPPLHF. The CDR3, as DNA: TGTGCCAGCAGTCCATGGGACCCTCCCCTCCACTTT.

The genes are TRBV11-3 and TRBJ2-2; 8 bases are shared with TRBD1. The V gene's germline CDR1 is SGHNT and CDR2 YENEEA. The CDR3 extends over 18 amino acids. The trim removed 5 bases at V and 10 bases at J, leaving 21 bases unmatched. This CDR3 reads CASSVRQGRRGTPAELFF. The CDR3 DNA follows: TGTGCCAGCAGCGTCCGACAGGGGAGGAGAGGGACACCGGCGGAGCTGTTTTTT.

In this sample, this clonotype turned up many times. The genes are TRBV4-1 and TRBJ2-3, with D possibly being TRBD1 (6 bases). The germline V gene encodes CDR1 MGHRA and CDR2 YSYEKL. The ends were cut back, 3 bases at V and 5 bases at J, with 12 bases in the middle. The CDR3 extends over 14 amino acids. CDR3 loop: CASSQIGGKDTQYF. CDR3 coding DNA: TGCGCCAGCAGCCAGATAGGGGGAAAAGATACGCAGTATTTT.

This clonotype occurred a few times. J is TRBJ2-3 and V is TRBV19; D ambiguous. V was clipped by 5 bases and J by 8 bases, with 14 bases between them. Germline V gene sequence: CDR1 LNHDA, CDR2 SQIVND (reference sequence). The CDR3 has 13 residues. CDR3 nucleotides: TGTGCCAGTAGTCCCGGGTTCCTAGTTACGCAGTATTTT. This gives the protein CASSPGFLVTQYF.

A remark on this clonotype: The junction and the germline gene differ at one end; a read error may be behind it. The chain carries TRBV6-1 and TRBJ1-6; no definite D call. Per germline, CDR1 MNHNS and CDR2 SASEGT. CDR3 size: 11 residues. CDR3 DNA: TGTGCCAGCAGAGAACAATCACCCCCCCACTTT. This sequence encodes CASREQSPPHF.

This clonotype is deemed medium-sized (0.01 to 0.1%). The genes are TRBV10-3 and TRBJ2-1; the D is unclear. The germline CDR1 and CDR2 sequences are ENHRY and SYGVKD. The CDR3 contains 11 residues. Trimming removed 4 bases from V and 6 bases from J, with 4 bases in between. This CDR3 is CAISGLNEQFF. The CDR3 DNA sequence: TGTGCCATCAGTGGCCTCAATGAGCAGTTCTTC.

There are many counts of this clonotype. The rearrangement uses TRBV10-2 and TRBJ1-5; TRBD1 might be the D (6 bases). Germline CDR1 is WSHSY and CDR2 is SAAADI. The V end was cut by 5 bases, the J end by 11 bases, with 22 bases between. The CDR3 is made up of 15 amino acids. The chain's CDR3 is CASSNQGQGGGSQHF. The CDR3 DNA is TGCGCCAGCAGTAATCAGGGGCAGGGCGGTGGGTCCCAGCATTTT.

For this clonotype: Germline and junction disagree at one end, which may indicate a read error. V gene TRBV7-2 combines with J gene TRBJ1-6; 7 bases map to TRBD1. The CDR3 is made up of 15 amino acids. Germline CDR1 SGHTA, CDR2 FQGNSA. In DNA form, the CDR3 reads TGTGCCAGCCGCTTGTCGACAGGGAGGGATTCACCCCTCCACTTT. Protein: CASRLSTGRDSPLHF. The variable domain in full, with the rest retrieved from reference TRBV7-2 and TRBJ1-6, is GAGVSQSPSNKVTEKGKDVELRCDPISGHTALYWYRQSLGQGLEFLIYFQGNSAPDKSGLPSDRFSAERTGGSVSTLTIQRTQQEDSAVYLCASRLSTGRDSPLHFGNGTRLTVT.

This clonotype was found a few times. The genes are TRBV6-2 or TRBV6-3 and TRBJ2-7; D uncertain. The germline V gene encodes CDR1 MNHEY and CDR2 SVGEGT. The CDR3 has 13 amino acids. Between the trimmed V and J ends, which lost 2 bases and 3 bases, there was a span of 8 bases. DNA of the CDR3: TGTGCCAGCAGTTACGATTCCTTCTACGAGCAGTACTTC. Its protein product is CASSYDSFYEQYF.

The table lists this clonotype with many counts. The CDR3 loop is CASSGISTDTQYF. The CDR3 nucleotides are TGTGCCAGCAGTGGGATTTCCACAGATACGCAGTATTTT. The gene calls are TRBV2 and TRBJ2-3; the D is unclear. Trimming removed 4 bases from V and 2 bases from J, with 7 bases in between. CDR3 length: 13 residues. Germline loops: CDR1 SNHLY, CDR2 FYNNEI.

The chain combines TRBV6-6 with TRBJ2-7; the D is unclear. Germline-derived CDR1 and CDR2 are MNHNY and SVGAGI (reference sequence). Trimming removed 8 bases at V and 1 base at J, with 12 bases between. This CDR3 is 13 amino acids long. The CDR3 loop is CASLLGWSYEQYF. The CDR3 bases are TGTGCCAGCCTCCTGGGTTGGTCCTACGAGCAGTACTTC.

The rearrangement links TRBV12-3 or TRBV12-4 to TRBJ2-1, with 7 bases aligning to TRBD1. The CDR3 consists of 13 residues. V dropped 6 bases and J dropped 4; count of bases not matched to a gene: 3. In DNA form, the CDR3 reads TGTGCCAGCAGACGGGGACAGTACAATGAGCAGTTCTTC. As protein: CASRRGQYNEQFF.

This clonotype was seen only a few times. The CDR3 loop is CASSFSLQGSSYEQYF. The CDR3 DNA reads TGTGCCAGCAGTTTTTCGCTACAGGGGAGCTCCTACGAGCAGTACTTC. The chain combines TRBV28 with TRBJ2-7; 7 positions agree with TRBD1. Germline V lookup: CDR1 MDHEN, CDR2 SYDVKM. The CDR3 is 16 residues long. With V trimmed by 3 bases and J by 0 bases, 8 bases remained unmatched.

This clonotype was detected only a few times. The V and J genes are TRBV10-3 and TRBJ1-1; D call uncertain. This CDR3 has 13 residues. V lost 4 bases, J lost 1 base, and 7 bases lay in between. Per the germline V gene, CDR1 is ENHRY and CDR2 is SYGVKD. This chain's CDR3 is CAISAKRNTEAFF. The CDR3 DNA is TGTGCCATCAGTGCGAAGAGGAACACTGAAGCTTTCTTT.

In its sample, this clonotype was seen many times. This chain connects TRBV20-1 to TRBJ1-5, with D hard to call. Trimming cost V 6 bases and J 6 bases, with 6 bases left between them. This CDR3 is built from 10 residues. In germline, CDR1 is DFQATT, CDR2 SNEGSKA (reference sequence). DNA of the CDR3: TGCAGTGCCGACCTTCAGCCCCAGCATTTT. It is translated as CSADLQPQHF.

The chain recombines TRBV5-1 with TRBJ2-7; perhaps TRBD2 as D (6 bases). The CDR3 consists of 15 residues. V was pared by 4 bases and J by 3 bases, with 17 bases between. Germline CDR1 reads SGHRS; CDR2 reads YFSETQ. The CDR3 coding sequence is TGCGCCAGCAGCCCTGGGGGGACCTTCCACTACGAGCAGTACTTC. Its translation is CASSPGGTFHYEQYF.

This clonotype came up many times. The V and J genes are TRBV10-3 and TRBJ1-2; the match to TRBD1 covers 8 bases. J gave up 13 bases and V 7 bases, and 11 bases lay outside the gene matches. CDR3 length equals 12 residues. The germline V gene has CDR1 ENHRY and CDR2 SYGVKD. Written as DNA, the CDR3 is TGTGCCATCACCCTGGCAGGGGGCGTTTTCACCTTC. This sequence encodes CAITLAGGVFTF.

This clonotype showed up just a few times. This chain links TRBV5-5 with TRBJ1-5, with a tentative D call TRBD1 (5 bases). Germline CDR1 SGHKS, CDR2 YYEKEE (reference sequence). The V and J ends lost 4 bases and 5 bases respectively, with 16 bases between them. CDR3 size: 15 residues. The CDR3: CASSTGGHPDQPQHF. The CDR3 DNA reads TGTGCCAGCAGCACGGGTGGACATCCCGATCAGCCCCAGCATTTT.

V and J are TRBV29-1 and TRBJ2-7; no reliable D call. V was shortened by 1 base and J by 0 bases, with 10 bases between the two germline ends. Per germline, CDR1 SQVTM and CDR2 ANQGSEA. This CDR3 is built from 14 residues. The CDR3 is CSVEVGDHSYEQYF. Written as DNA, the CDR3 is TGCAGCGTTGAAGTTGGGGATCACTCCTACGAGCAGTACTTC.

This clonotype came up a few times. The CDR3 nucleotides read TGCGCCAGCAGCCAATTGCTCTTCGGGGAGCTGTTTTTT. It specifies CASSQLLFGELFF. The chain has TRBV4-1 and TRBJ2-2; unclear D gene. CDR1 MGHRA and CDR2 YSYEKL come from the germline V gene. The CDR3 runs 13 residues. The germline V and J ends were trimmed by 2 bases and 7 bases, with 8 bases remaining between them.

This clonotype was detected many times. The chain combines TRBV5-1 with TRBJ1-2; TRBD1 is a possible D gene (6 bases). The CDR3 runs to 15 residues. With 1 base removed from V and 8 bases from J, the gap between germline ends came to 18 bases. The germline gives CDR1 SGHRS, CDR2 YFSETQ. CDR3 coding DNA: TGCGCCAGCAGCTTGACAGGGATGGACGGGCGAGGCTACACCTTC. Translated, it gives CASSLTGMDGRGYTF.

The chain couples TRBV19 to TRBJ1-5, with a weak D call TRBD1 (5 bases). V lost 3 bases to trimming and J lost 2 bases, with 11 bases between them. This CDR3 comprises 15 residues. Per the germline V gene, CDR1 is LNHDA and CDR2 is SQIVND (reference sequence). The CDR3 sequence is CASSIAGTRNQPQHF. The CDR3 DNA reads TGTGCCAGTAGTATCGCAGGGACCCGCAATCAGCCCCAGCATTTT.